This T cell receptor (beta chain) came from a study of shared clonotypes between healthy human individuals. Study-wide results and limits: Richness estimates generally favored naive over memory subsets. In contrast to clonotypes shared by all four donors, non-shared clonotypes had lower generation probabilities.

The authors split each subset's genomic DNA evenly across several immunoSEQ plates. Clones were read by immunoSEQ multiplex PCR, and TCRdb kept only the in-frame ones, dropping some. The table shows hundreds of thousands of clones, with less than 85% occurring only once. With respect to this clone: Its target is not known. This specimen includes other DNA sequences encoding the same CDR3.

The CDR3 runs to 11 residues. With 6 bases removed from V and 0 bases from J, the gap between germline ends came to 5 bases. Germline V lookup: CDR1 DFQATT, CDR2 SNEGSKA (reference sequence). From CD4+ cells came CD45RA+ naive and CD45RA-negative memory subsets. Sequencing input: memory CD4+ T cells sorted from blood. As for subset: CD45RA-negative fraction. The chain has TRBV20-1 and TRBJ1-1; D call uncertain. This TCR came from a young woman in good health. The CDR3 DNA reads TGCAGTGCGATCTTGAACACTGAAGCTTTCTTT. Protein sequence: CSAILNTEAFF.